This TCR beta chain was documented in a study of metastatic and nonmetastatic thyroid tumors. Study context: Comparative analysis of repertoires was undertaken across blood and tumor or nodule tissue obtained from malignant and benign thyroid patients.

Authors' processing steps: The authors used CDR3 differences across clinicopathological groups to build a distant-metastasis classifier for papillary thyroid cancer. TCRdb re-processed the PCR reads through MiXCR. For this entry, the V and J calls and clone size follow TCRdb and not the study's own pipeline. The sample includes approximately 15,000 clones, less than 25% of them seen just once. Trimming took off 6 bases at V and 1 base at J, with 6 bases between the two ends. The CDR3 extends over 12 amino acids. The table lists this clone with a few counts. What it recognizes is unknown. No patient received treatment before thyroid surgery. General observations from the study: Malignant tumors reportedly showed significantly higher TCR beta diversity than benign nodules in both blood and tumor.

This TCR was sampled from a female donor with papillary thyroid cancer or a benign thyroid nodule (not recorded which). Some clones in this sample may be carry-over from other donors' samples. The J gene is TRBJ1-1, the V gene TRBV12-3 or TRBV12-4; D gene uncertain. Sample: adjacent normal tissue. This CDR3 reads CASREKNTEAFF. CDR3 DNA sequence: TGTGCCAGCAGGGAAAAGAACACTGAAGCTTTCTTT.